These 22 T cell receptor beta chains originate from one sample sequenced in a study of control samples from healthy donors and cancer patients. The assay was immunoSEQ multiplex PCR, and TCRdb's table has in-frame clones only and misses some. The sample carries more than 120,000 clones, about 90% recorded once. The sample comprised blood. The source of these receptors is a man aged 25 to 40 in good health.

This clone has only a few counts. The rearrangement joins TRBV11-2 to TRBJ2-3; a weak D match, TRBD2 (5 bases). V was shortened by 0 bases and J by 4 bases, with 20 bases between the two germline ends. Per the germline V gene, CDR1 is SGHAT and CDR2 is FQNNGV. This CDR3 comprises 18 residues. The CDR3 sequence: CASSLDFFFGQEADTQYF. As DNA, the CDR3 is TGTGCCAGCAGCTTAGATTTTTTTTTCGGGCAGGAGGCAGATACGCAGTATTTT.

This chain joins TRBV28 and TRBJ2-7; D remains unclear. This CDR3 comprises 15 residues. The germline V gene encodes CDR1 MDHEN and CDR2 SYDVKM. V shed 1 base and J shed 7 bases, with 17 bases lying between them. The CDR3 bases are TGTGCCAGCAGTTTATTACTTCACAAAACGGTAGAGCAGTACTTC. As protein: CASSLLLHKTVEQYF.

Notes on this clone: The same CDR3 is also encoded by other DNA sequences in this sample. The J gene is TRBJ2-1, the V gene TRBV11-2; D unresolved. V was cut by 1 base and J by 7 bases, with 5 bases left in between. CDR1 and CDR2 (germline): SGHAT, FQNNGV. The CDR3 loop spans 12 amino acids. DNA for the CDR3: TGTGCCAGCAGCTTAGGACGGAATGAGCAGTTCTTC. This gives the protein CASSLGRNEQFF.

The chain employs TRBV28 and TRBJ1-6, with 7 positions matching TRBD1. The CDR3 totals 15 residues. Per the germline V gene, CDR1 is MDHEN and CDR2 is SYDVKM. J gave up 5 bases and V 6 bases, and 7 bases lay outside the gene matches. The chain's CDR3 is CASRPGDRDNSPLHF. DNA for the CDR3: TGTGCCAGCAGACCAGGAGACAGGGATAATTCACCCCTCCACTTT.

The genes are TRBV11-2 and TRBJ1-2; D possibly corresponds to TRBD1 (6 bases). Germline-derived CDR1 and CDR2 are SGHAT and FQNNGV. This CDR3 contains 15 residues. With 5 bases removed from V and 4 bases from J, the gap between germline ends came to 17 bases. The CDR3 protein is CASSEQGVPLYGYTF. The CDR3 DNA is TGTGCCAGCAGCGAACAGGGAGTCCCTCTCTATGGCTACACCTTC.

This sequence joins TRBV6-2 or TRBV6-3 and TRBJ2-4; TRBD2 matches 12 bases. V lost 3 bases, J lost 7 bases, and 10 bases stayed unmatched. Germline values: CDR1 MNHEY, CDR2 SVGEGT. The CDR3 contains 17 residues. The CDR3, as DNA: TGTGCCAGCAGTTATCTAGCGGGGGGGCCATTTGTTAACATTCAGTACTTC. This sequence encodes CASSYLAGGPFVNIQYF.

The rearrangement joins TRBV14 to TRBJ2-1; no clear D gene. The V end was cut by 0 bases, the J end by 3 bases, with 3 bases between. Germline CDR1 reads SGHDN; CDR2 reads FVKESK. The CDR3 length is 13 residues. CDR3 protein: CASSQDYYNEQFF. The CDR3 DNA follows: TGTGCCAGCAGCCAAGACTACTACAATGAGCAGTTCTTC.

The chain is built from TRBV27 and TRBJ1-2; 11 nucleotides agree with TRBD1. CDR1 is MNHEY, CDR2 SMNVEV, per germline (reference sequence). The CDR3 extends over 17 amino acids. Unmatched junction bases numbered 11, after V lost 6 bases and J lost 2 bases. The CDR3 protein is CASRPGQGADWNYGYTF. The DNA for the CDR3 is TGTGCCAGCAGACCCGGACAGGGGGCAGATTGGAACTATGGCTACACCTTC.

This chain links TRBV5-1 with TRBJ1-3; TRBD1 matches 11 bases. V shed 4 bases, J shed 4 bases, and the junction held 7 bases outside the gene matches. CDR1 is SGHRS, CDR2 YFSETQ, per germline. CDR3 length: 16 amino acids. CDR3 sequence reads: CASSHGQGALGNTIYF. The CDR3 coding sequence is TGCGCCAGCAGCCACGGACAGGGGGCCCTCGGAAACACCATATATTTT.

The chain combines TRBV25-1 with TRBJ1-1, with unresolved D. The CDR3 length is 14 residues. Per germline, CDR1 MGHDK and CDR2 SYGVNS. V gave up 1 base and J gave up 1 base, with 7 bases separating them. CDR3 protein: CASSESGWNTEAFF. CDR3 DNA: TGTGCCAGCAGTGAATCCGGCTGGAACACTGAAGCTTTCTTT.

The genes are TRBV27 and TRBJ2-3; the match to TRBD2 covers 9 bases. Germline CDR1 is MNHEY and CDR2 is SMNVEV (reference sequence). The CDR3 consists of 15 residues. V was clipped by 8 bases and J by 4 bases; unmatched bases: 10. CDR3 region: CASGRGGVFADTQYF. The CDR3 DNA reads as TGTGCCAGCGGACGCGGGGGGGTATTCGCAGATACGCAGTATTTT.

J is TRBJ1-3 and V is TRBV28; D unresolved. Trimming took 6 bases from V and 2 from J, leaving 14 bases between them. Looked up from germline, CDR1 is MDHEN and CDR2 is SYDVKM. The CDR3 extends over 15 amino acids. CDR3 bases: TGTGCCAGCAGCCCCCTCGCCGGGGCTGGAAACACCATATATTTT. Protein product: CASSPLAGAGNTIYF. The full variable domain, rest sourced from reference TRBV28 and TRBJ1-3, is DVKVTQSSRYLVKRTGEKVFLECVQDMDHENMFWYRQDPGLGLRLIYFSYDVKMKEKGDIPEGYSVSREKKERFSLILESASTNQTSMYLCASSPLAGAGNTIYFGEGSWLTVV.

V gene TRBV12-3 or TRBV12-4 combines with J gene TRBJ2-3; D is unresolved. V was trimmed by 6 bases and J by 5 bases, leaving 9 bases between them. The CDR3 length is 12 residues. The chain's CDR3 is CASSWTVDTQYF. As DNA, the CDR3 is TGTGCCAGCAGCTGGACCGTAGATACGCAGTATTTT.

This rearrangement joins TRBV3-1 (or the pseudogene TRBV3-2) to TRBJ2-3; TRBD2 aligns across 13 bases. The CDR3 extends over 15 amino acids. Germline V gene sequence: CDR1 LGHDT, CDR2 YNNKEL (reference sequence). V trimming: 4 bases; J trimming: 6 bases; junction bases outside the gene matches: 4. The chain's CDR3 is CASSPGLAGYDTQYF. The CDR3 nucleotides are TGTGCCAGCAGCCCGGGACTAGCGGGGTACGATACGCAGTATTTT.

About this clone: A read error may account for a junction end that differs from germline. The gene calls are TRBV30 and TRBJ2-3; possible D gene TRBD2, 6 bases. Germline CDR1 GTSNPN, CDR2 SVGIG (reference sequence). The CDR3 runs 12 residues. The CDR3 is CACSGGSDTQYF. The CDR3 DNA is TGTGCCTGTAGTGGGGGGTCAGATACGCAGTATTTT.

The DNA of the CDR3 is TGTGCCAGCAGCCGTCCGGACAGGGAAGCTTTCTTT. Residues: CASSRPDREAFF. J is TRBJ1-1 and V is TRBV11-2; 7 positions agree with TRBD1. Germline V gene sequence: CDR1 SGHAT, CDR2 FQNNGV. V shed 5 bases, J shed 8 bases, and the junction held 5 bases outside the gene matches. The CDR3 sequence is 12 residues long. The full variable domain, completed using reference TRBV11-2 and TRBJ1-1, is EAGVAQSPRYKIIEKRQSVAFWCNPISGHATLYWYQQILGQGPKLLIQFQNNGVVDDSQLPKDRFSAERLKGVDSTLKIQPAKLEDSAVYLCASSRPDREAFFGQGTRLTVV.

This chain links TRBV9 with TRBJ2-3; the D is unclear. The CDR3 covers 12 residues. CDR1 and CDR2 from the germline V gene are SGDLS and YYNGEE. The V and J ends lost 1 base and 6 bases respectively, with 6 bases between them. Here the CDR3 reads CASSVTADTQYF. In DNA form, the CDR3 reads TGTGCCAGCAGCGTAACAGCTGATACGCAGTATTTT.

The chain has TRBV6-5 and TRBJ1-1, with D maybe TRBD1 (5 bases). The CDR3 length is 14 residues. V lost 6 bases and J 1 base, leaving 12 bases between the germline ends. Germline V lookup: CDR1 MNHEY, CDR2 SVGAGI. The CDR3 spells CASRQDSANTEAFF. CDR3 coding DNA: TGTGCCAGCAGGCAAGACAGCGCGAACACTGAAGCTTTCTTT.

The J gene is TRBJ2-1, the V gene TRBV19; D tentatively reads TRBD1 or TRBD2 (5 bases each). The V end was cut by 3 bases, the J end by 0 bases, with 9 bases between. The CDR3 consists of 15 residues. Looked up from germline, CDR1 is LNHDA and CDR2 is SQIVND (reference sequence). The CDR3 sequence is CASSMQGPSYNEQFF. The CDR3 nucleotides are TGTGCCAGTAGTATGCAGGGACCCTCCTACAATGAGCAGTTCTTC. Filled out from reference TRBV19 and TRBJ2-1, the complete variable domain reads DGGITQSPKYLFRKEGQNVTLSCEQNLNHDAMYWYRQDPGQGLRLIYYSQIVNDFQKGDIAEGYSVSREKKESFPLTVTSAQKNPTAFYLCASSMQGPSYNEQFFGPGTRLTVL.

This clone was seen once. This chain connects TRBV19 to TRBJ2-3; 7 nucleotides align to TRBD2. This CDR3 is built from 17 residues. Germline V gene sequence: CDR1 LNHDA, CDR2 SQIVND (reference sequence). Germline trimming cut 2 bases from V and 2 bases from J; bases unmatched to any gene: 10. The DNA for the CDR3 is TGTGCCAGTAGTATAAGTTTGTGGGGGGGGACCACAGATACGCAGTATTTT. Translation gives CASSISLWGGTTDTQYF.

The CDR3: CAWRTSGNTGELFF. CDR3 bases: TGTGCCTGGAGGACTAGCGGGAACACCGGGGAGCTGTTTTTT. This chain links TRBV30 with TRBJ2-2; 9 nucleotides agree with TRBD2. V was clipped by 3 bases and J by 1 base; unmatched bases: 0. The CDR3 contains 14 residues. The germline V gene has CDR1 GTSNPN and CDR2 SVGIG (reference sequence).

The rearrangement joins TRBV10-1 to TRBJ1-1; 8 bases are shared with TRBD1. The CDR3 totals 13 residues. Unmatched junction bases numbered 5, after V lost 7 bases and J lost 4 bases. Germline V gives CDR1 WNHNN, CDR2 SYGVQD (reference sequence). The chain's CDR3 is CASKQDRATEAFF. Here the CDR3 DNA reads TGCGCCAGCAAACAGGACAGGGCCACTGAAGCTTTCTTT.